The source of this T cell receptor beta chain is a study of siplizumab effects on memory and regulatory T cells. Study results and caveats: The alloreactive clones that mapped to unstimulated subsets made up only a minor fraction. On average, about 70% of mappable alloreactive CD4+ clones were Treg-derived under siplizumab, against 26.9% in controls. In unstimulated cells, naive T cells appeared more diverse than memory T cells and seemed major alloresponse contributors.

In the case of this clone: Its antigen is currently unknown.

TCRdb keeps only in-frame clones here, not all; method: immunoSEQ multiplex PCR. The sample records about 110,000 clones, 80% to 95% being singletons. V was cut by 2 bases and J by 6 bases, with 2 bases left in between. Germline V CDR1 and CDR2: SGHVS, FNYEAQ. The length of the CDR3 is 11 residues. The sample taken for sequencing was CD4+ T cells sorted from blood. The chain has TRBV7-6 and TRBJ1-5; D unclear. The TCR was taken from a human donor in good health. CDR3 sequence (DNA): TGTGCCAGCAGCTTAAGTCAGCCCCAGCATTTT. Translating gives CASSLSQPQHF.